A single sample gave rise to the 30 T cell receptor beta chains below, sequenced in a study of T cells in Graves' hyperthyroidism and ophthalmopathy. Amplification yielded TCR beta CDR3 regions, with RNA transcripts as the source. HTBI primers were employed in a first-round RT-PCR of the TCR CDR3. One entry per CDR3 protein, called by TCRdb with MiXCR from the multiplex PCR reads. The sample holds hundreds of thousands of distinct CDR3 sequences, more than 11% seen once. The sample consisted of blood. Source of these receptors: a woman younger than 45 with Graves' hyperthyroidism.

This clonotype showed up just a few times. This chain joins TRBV14 and TRBJ2-5; 15 nucleotides align to TRBD2. With V trimmed by 4 bases and J by 11 bases, 14 bases remained unmatched. The CDR3 runs 17 residues. Looked up from germline, CDR1 is SGHDN and CDR2 is FVKESK. CDR3 bases: TGTGCCAGCAGCCCCCCCGGGACTAGCGGGAGGTTAAGAGAGCAGTACTTC. Encoded protein: CASSPPGTSGRLREQYF.

This clonotype was detected many times. The rearrangement joins TRBV28 to TRBJ1-1; D unresolved. Germline loops: CDR1 MDHEN, CDR2 SYDVKM. CDR3 length: 13 residues. Trimming left V 6 bases short and J 3 bases short, with 11 bases between. CDR3 in amino acids: CASSRSGDTEAFF. The CDR3 DNA sequence: TGTGCCAGCAGCCGATCGGGTGACACTGAAGCTTTCTTT.

This clonotype was observed a few times. V gene TRBV6-1 combines with J gene TRBJ2-3; TRBD2 might be the D (6 bases). From germline, CDR1 is MNHNS and CDR2 SASEGT. The CDR3 is 15 residues long. Trimming shortened V by 8 bases and J by 2 bases, and 17 bases separated the two germline ends. The CDR3 DNA reads as TGTGCCAGCTACCTAGCGCGACTATACACAGATACGCAGTATTTT. Its translation is CASYLARLYTDTQYF.

This clonotype was observed at least ten times. The chain has TRBV20-1 and TRBJ2-5, with no clear D. The V and J ends lost 0 bases and 5 bases respectively, with 16 bases between them. Per the germline V gene, CDR1 is DFQATT and CDR2 is SNEGSKA (reference sequence). The CDR3 covers 15 residues. The CDR3 sequence is CSARDQLTLRETQYF. CDR3 coding DNA: TGCAGTGCTAGAGATCAGCTGACGCTCAGGGAGACCCAGTACTTC.

This clonotype occurred many times. The J gene is TRBJ2-4, the V gene TRBV28, with D perhaps matching TRBD2 (6 bases). The V and J ends lost 3 bases and 1 base respectively, with 10 bases between them. Per the germline V gene, CDR1 is MDHEN and CDR2 is SYDVKM. This CDR3 is built from 15 residues. CDR3 sequence reads: CASSLPGRAKNIQYF. In DNA form, the CDR3 reads TGTGCCAGCAGTTTGCCAGGGAGGGCCAAAAACATTCAGTACTTC.

V is TRBV7-9 and J is TRBJ1-4; the D is unclear. The germline gives CDR1 SEHNR, CDR2 FQNEAQ (reference sequence). The V and J ends lost 10 bases and 5 bases respectively, with 14 bases between them. This CDR3 has 13 residues. In DNA, the CDR3 is TGTGCCATCCCGCGGGCCCGAAATGAAAAACTGTTTTTT. It is translated as CAIPRARNEKLFF.

This clonotype occurred a few times. CDR3 bases: TGTGCCAGCGGAATTAGACGTGGCGGAACCTACGAGCAGTACTTC. Its translation: CASGIRRGGTYEQYF. The V call is TRBV12-3 or TRBV12-4, the J call TRBJ2-7; D is ambiguous. Trimming left V 8 bases short and J 2 bases short, with 19 bases between. This CDR3 is built from 15 residues.

The sample holds many counts of this clonotype. V is TRBV11-2 and J is TRBJ2-1, with 10 bases aligning to TRBD1. V trimming: 3 bases; J trimming: 8 bases; junction bases outside the gene matches: 7. The CDR3 runs 15 residues. CDR1 and CDR2 (germline): SGHAT, FQNNGV. CDR3 region: CASSLWGQGMDEQFF. CDR3 nucleotides: TGTGCCAGCAGCTTGTGGGGACAGGGGATGGATGAGCAGTTCTTC.

Only a few counts were recorded for this clonotype. J is TRBJ2-1 and V is TRBV28, with 14 positions matching TRBD2. This CDR3 has 19 residues. Germline trimming cut 6 bases from V and 6 bases from J; bases unmatched to any gene: 16. Per germline, CDR1 MDHEN and CDR2 SYDVKM. This CDR3 reads CASSTPFLQTSGRGNEQFF. CDR3 bases: TGTGCCAGCAGCACCCCCTTCCTTCAGACTAGCGGGAGGGGCAATGAGCAGTTCTTC.

The rearrangement uses TRBV7-9 and TRBJ1-4, with a tentative D call TRBD1 (5 bases). The V end lost 4 bases, the J end lost 0 bases, and 15 bases lay between the germline ends. This CDR3 is built from 17 residues. Germline-derived CDR1 and CDR2 are SEHNR and FQNEAQ (reference sequence). The CDR3 DNA follows: TGTGCCAGCAGCTCGGGCGGGGGACCGACAACTAATGAAAAACTGTTTTTT. This gives the protein CASSSGGGPTTNEKLFF.

In its sample, this clonotype was seen many times. The CDR3 DNA follows: TGTGCCAGCAGTCCCCGGACAGCCTCCTCCAATTCACCCCTCCACTTT. This translates into CASSPRTASSNSPLHF. The V gene is TRBV6-1, the J gene TRBJ1-6; possibly TRBD1 for D (6 bases). CDR3 length equals 16 residues. V gave up 5 bases and J gave up 7 bases, with 18 bases separating them. Germline-derived CDR1 and CDR2 are MNHNS and SASEGT.

The sample holds many counts of this clonotype. The chain carries TRBV20-1 and TRBJ1-6; D possibly corresponds to TRBD1 (6 bases). The CDR3 sequence is 14 residues long. Germline V gene data show CDR1 as DFQATT and CDR2 as SNEGSKA (reference sequence). The V and J ends lost 0 bases and 10 bases respectively, with 13 bases between them. CDR3 DNA sequence: TGCAGTGCTAGAGATAAGGGGGGAGAGTCACCCCTCCACTTT. Translation gives CSARDKGGESPLHF.

This clonotype was detected many times. The chain recombines TRBV11-2 with TRBJ2-7; TRBD1 matches at 9 bases. The V gene's germline CDR1 is SGHAT and CDR2 FQNNGV. The CDR3 covers 15 residues. The V gene end was trimmed by 8 bases and the J gene end by 1 base; junction bases not matched to a gene: 9. CDR3 DNA sequence: TGTGCCAGCGCCCAAGGGACAGGGCCTTCCTACGAGCAGTACTTC. Translating gives CASAQGTGPSYEQYF.

This chain uses TRBV24-1 with TRBJ1-2; D gene ambiguous. There are 14 residues in the CDR3. V was trimmed by 1 base and J by 6 bases, leaving 11 bases between them. Germline values: CDR1 KGHDR, CDR2 SFDVKD. The CDR3 sequence: CATSDFGEIDGYTF. The DNA of the CDR3 is TGTGCCACCAGTGATTTCGGGGAGATCGATGGCTACACCTTC.

There are a few counts of this clonotype. J is TRBJ2-3 and V is TRBV5-4; D is possibly TRBD2 (5 bases). CDR1 and CDR2 from the germline V gene are SGHNT and YYREEE (reference sequence). V lost 7 bases, J lost 0 bases, and 15 bases lay in between. The CDR3 is made up of 15 amino acids. CDR3 DNA sequence: TGTGCCAGCTCCAGGTCGGGCGGGAGCACAGATACGCAGTATTTT. Encoded protein: CASSRSGGSTDTQYF.

This chain joins TRBV6-5 and TRBJ2-3; D is uncertain. The germline gives CDR1 MNHEY, CDR2 SVGAGI. The CDR3 runs 15 residues. The germline V and J ends were trimmed by 0 bases and 0 bases, with 7 bases remaining between them. Written as DNA, the CDR3 is TGTGCCAGCAGTTACTCCCCTACTAGCACAGATACGCAGTATTTT. This gives the protein CASSYSPTSTDTQYF.

This clonotype was recorded many times. V is TRBV12-3 or TRBV12-4 and J is TRBJ1-2; D is uncertain. Trimming cost V 1 base and J 6 bases, with 12 bases left between them. The CDR3 totals 14 residues. The CDR3 reads CASSLVGSLDGYTF. The DNA for the CDR3 is TGTGCCAGCAGTTTAGTGGGTAGTCTTGATGGCTACACCTTC.

This clonotype was observed many times. This chain joins TRBV7-2 and TRBJ2-2; D unresolved. There are 13 residues in the CDR3. The germline V and J ends were trimmed by 1 base and 6 bases, with 6 bases remaining between them. In germline, CDR1 is SGHTA, CDR2 FQGNSA. This CDR3 reads CASSLVPAGELFF. The CDR3 nucleotides are TGTGCCAGCAGCTTAGTTCCCGCCGGGGAGCTGTTTTTT.

This clonotype was seen a handful of times. This chain connects TRBV7-9 to TRBJ2-2, with 7 bases aligning to TRBD2. This CDR3 contains 14 residues. Per the germline V gene, CDR1 is SEHNR and CDR2 is FQNEAQ (reference sequence). J was trimmed by 6 bases and V by 5 bases; bases with no gene match: 6. CDR3 protein: CASSQGLSSGELFF. DNA of the CDR3: TGTGCCAGCAGCCAGGGACTATCTTCCGGGGAGCTGTTTTTT. Using reference TRBV7-9 and TRBJ2-2 for the parts outside the CDR3, the full variable domain is DTGVSQNPRHKITKRGQNVTFRCDPISEHNRLYWYRQTLGQGPEFLTYFQNEAQLEKSRLLSDRFSAERPKGSFSTLEIQRTEQGDSAMYLCASSQGLSSGELFFGEGSRLTVL.

This clonotype has a handful of counts. V is TRBV12-3 or TRBV12-4 and J is TRBJ2-5; TRBD2 aligns across 7 bases. The CDR3 is 14 residues long. V gave up 2 bases and J gave up 5 bases; unmatched junction bases: 5. Written as DNA, the CDR3 is TGTGCCAGCAGTTTATCGGGGGGAGGGGAGACCCAGTACTTC. It translates to CASSLSGGGETQYF.

The chain employs TRBV29-1 and TRBJ2-1; 9 bases align to TRBD2. V lost 7 bases and J lost 9; bases outside the gene matches: 10. The germline gives CDR1 SQVTM, CDR2 ANQGSEA. CDR3 length: 13 residues. The CDR3 is CSARLRGGSEQFF. The CDR3 DNA is TGCAGCGCCCGCCTGCGGGGGGGTAGTGAGCAGTTCTTC.

This clonotype was seen ten or more times. V is TRBV28 and J is TRBJ1-1, with D unresolved. The CDR3 is 11 residues long. CDR1 is MDHEN and CDR2 is SYDVKM in the germline V gene. V dropped 6 bases and J dropped 6 bases, with 8 bases sitting between them. The CDR3, as DNA: TGTGCCAGCAGCCGGCGGGCTGAAGCTTTCTTT. Its protein product is CASSRRAEAFF.

Many counts were recorded for this clonotype. The chain is built from TRBV28 and TRBJ1-2; the D is unclear. Trimming cost V 7 bases and J 0 bases, with 15 bases left between them. This CDR3 is built from 15 residues. Germline V lookup: CDR1 MDHEN, CDR2 SYDVKM. In nucleotides, the CDR3 is TGTGCCAGCAACGGGGATGGACTTACTAACTATGGCTACACCTTC. As protein: CASNGDGLTNYGYTF.

As to this clonotype: A much larger clonotype is one base distant, so this may be a read error. CDR3 in DNA: TGTGCCAGCACGGATGGGGGACAGGAGTTTTTTGGTAATCAGCCCCAGCATTTT. Translation: CASTDGGQEFFGNQPQHF. This sequence joins TRBV2 and TRBJ1-5; 8 bases fit TRBD1. This CDR3 has 18 amino acids. CDR1 SNHLY and CDR2 FYNNEI come from the germline V gene. V shed 7 bases and J 4 bases; nucleotides not matched to a gene: 18.

The rearrangement joins TRBV3-1 to TRBJ2-1, with 10 bases fitting TRBD2. From germline, CDR1 is LGHDT and CDR2 YNNKEL (reference sequence). The CDR3 is made up of 15 amino acids. V was pared by 5 bases and J by 6 bases, with 7 bases of the junction left unmatched. The CDR3 reads CASSEIPSGSNEQFF. In DNA, the CDR3 is TGTGCCAGCAGCGAAATTCCTAGCGGGAGCAATGAGCAGTTCTTC.

This clonotype has a handful of counts. The junction shows a germline mismatch at one end, possibly a read error. This rearrangement joins TRBV6-8 to TRBJ2-3, with 8 bases lining up with TRBD1. The CDR3 is 15 amino acids. Germline V lookup: CDR1 MNHGY, CDR2 SAAAGT. In nucleotides, the CDR3 is TGTGTCAGCAGCCTAACTTCGACAGGGGCAGATACGCAGTATTTT. Residues: CVSSLTSTGADTQYF.

This clonotype was detected ten times or more. The chain employs TRBV6-1 and TRBJ1-2; D ambiguous. The CDR3 extends over 15 amino acids. The V end lost 1 base, the J end lost 6 bases, and 15 bases lay between the germline ends. Looked up from germline, CDR1 is MNHNS and CDR2 is SASEGT. The CDR3 loop reads CASSEGGRLEDGYTF. CDR3 nucleotide sequence: TGTGCCAGCAGTGAAGGAGGGCGCCTAGAGGATGGCTACACCTTC.

This clonotype has at least ten counts. The chain joins TRBV19 to TRBJ2-3; 8 nucleotides line up with TRBD2. V gave up 7 bases and J gave up 2 bases; unmatched junction bases: 14. The germline V gene encodes CDR1 LNHDA and CDR2 SQIVND (reference sequence). The CDR3 has 17 amino acids. CDR3 sequence: CASTYPPLAAVTDTQYF. The CDR3 DNA reads as TGTGCCAGTACTTATCCCCCACTAGCGGCTGTCACAGATACGCAGTATTTT.

The chain uses TRBV6-2 or TRBV6-3 and TRBJ1-5; tentatively, D is TRBD1 (6 bases). Per germline, CDR1 MNHEY and CDR2 SVGEGT. This CDR3 comprises 15 residues. Trimming stripped 5 bases from V and 7 bases from J, with 18 bases between. This CDR3 is CASSGRTEGRQPQHF. The DNA for the CDR3 is TGTGCCAGCAGTGGAAGGACAGAAGGAAGGCAGCCCCAGCATTTT.

Concerning this clonotype itself: A read error may explain this, as a much larger clone is one base away. The chain couples TRBV6-1 to TRBJ2-2; 9 nucleotides line up with TRBD2. The ends lost 7 bases at V and 6 bases at J; junction bases unmatched: 3. This CDR3 comprises 13 residues. Germline CDR1 is MNHNS and CDR2 is SASEGT. The CDR3 loop reads CASTREGPGELFF. The DNA of the CDR3 is TGTGCCAGCACGCGGGAGGGCCCCGGGGAGCTGTTTTTT.